This T cell receptor (beta chain) was recovered during a study of T-cell memory formation after mild COVID-19. About this clonotype itself: Its antigen remains unknown.

TCRdb itself ran the 5' RACE reads through MiXCR, one entry per CDR3 protein. The sample holds a few hundred thousand distinct CDR3 sequences, just under 20% seen once. Study-level results: Of the contracting clones, CD4+ ones lay mainly in CM and EM, and CD8+ ones in EMRA.

Germline V CDR1 and CDR2: MNHEY, SVGEGT. This CDR3 contains 14 residues. V shed 5 bases and J shed 9 bases, with 17 bases lying between them. The rearrangement uses TRBV6-2 or TRBV6-3 and TRBJ2-1; D not certain. Input material: PBMCs or a T cell subset sorted from them (not recorded which). This TCR derives from a man between 18 and 35 years old who had mild COVID-19 (a few samples of this study predate the infection). Cell type and time point are not known. The CDR3 region has the DNA TGTGCCAGCAGTCCCCCCCGGAGAACGGCTGAGCAGTTCTTC. Its translation: CASSPPRRTAEQFF.